This entry lists 25 T cell receptor beta chains sequenced from one sample in a study of cytomegalovirus exposure and HLA in healthy donors. PCR employed 60 Vbeta and 13 Jbeta primers. The data were produced by immunoSEQ multiplex PCR, yet TCRdb's version contains in-frame clones alone and is incomplete. The sample includes fewer than 120,000 clones, more than 70% of them seen just once. Sequenced input: PBMCs. The source is a woman aged 60 to 75 in good health and CMV-seropositive.

V is TRBV6-5 and J is TRBJ1-1, with D perhaps TRBD1 (6 bases). The CDR3 covers 12 residues. Germline CDR1 MNHEY, CDR2 SVGAGI. The CDR3 region is CVTGRWSTEAFF. For the CDR3, the DNA is TGTGTAACAGGGCGGTGGAGCACTGAAGCTTTCTTT.

The V gene is TRBV11-2, the J gene TRBJ2-7, with 9 bases fitting TRBD2. Germline assignment: CDR1 SGHAT and CDR2 FQNNGV. With 5 bases clipped from V and 0 bases from J, the junction kept 8 bases outside the gene matches. The CDR3 is 16 amino acids. CDR3 sequence (DNA): TGTGCCAGCAGCGACGATAGCGGGGGCAGCTCCTACGAGCAGTACTTC. Translated, it gives CASSDDSGGSSYEQYF.

This sequence joins TRBV19 and TRBJ1-2; the match to TRBD1 covers 7 bases. V dropped 3 bases and J dropped 2; count of bases not matched to a gene: 6. Germline V gives CDR1 LNHDA, CDR2 SQIVND (reference sequence). This CDR3 comprises 15 residues. The CDR3 reads CASSIARDSNYGYTF. The DNA of the CDR3 is TGTGCCAGTAGTATTGCCCGGGACAGCAACTATGGCTACACCTTC.

The sample holds a few counts of this clone. The gene calls are TRBV6-5 and TRBJ1-2; D gene ambiguous. With 2 bases removed from V and 7 bases from J, the gap between germline ends came to 8 bases. This CDR3 region has 12 residues. CDR1 is MNHEY, CDR2 SVGAGI, per germline. The CDR3, as DNA: TGTGCCAGCAGTTACAGGGCGGGTGGCTACACCTTC. Protein product: CASSYRAGGYTF.

This sequence joins TRBV2 and TRBJ2-3; TRBD2 matches 8 bases. Unmatched junction bases numbered 9, after V lost 1 base and J lost 6 bases. Germline-derived CDR1 and CDR2 are SNHLY and FYNNEI. This CDR3 has 16 residues. The CDR3 sequence is CASSEGEGAGADTQYF. The CDR3 nucleotides read TGTGCCAGCAGTGAAGGGGAAGGAGCGGGAGCCGATACGCAGTATTTT.

The chain employs TRBV2 and TRBJ1-5; the match to TRBD1 covers 9 bases. J gave up 5 bases and V 1 base, and 3 bases lay outside the gene matches. Germline lookup yields CDR1 SNHLY and CDR2 FYNNEI. The CDR3 covers 15 residues. The CDR3 DNA is TGTGCCAGCAGTGAAGACAGGGGGCTGCATCAGCCCCAGCATTTT. This translates into CASSEDRGLHQPQHF.

J is TRBJ1-5 and V is TRBV7-2; D is ambiguous. Germline CDR1 SGHTA, CDR2 FQGNSA. CDR3 length: 15 amino acids. Trimming cost V 0 bases and J 0 bases, with 6 bases left between them. This CDR3 is CASSLASVSNQPQHF. For the CDR3, the DNA is TGTGCCAGCAGCTTAGCTTCCGTTAGCAATCAGCCCCAGCATTTT.

This clone was found a few times. The genes are TRBV6-5 and TRBJ1-2; D remains ambiguous. This CDR3 has 15 amino acids. V lost 2 bases, J lost 4 bases, and 14 bases lay in between. CDR1 and CDR2 from the germline V gene are MNHEY and SVGAGI. CDR3 nucleotide sequence: TGTGCCAGCAGTTACGACGGGATTTCCACCTATGGCTACACCTTC. Protein sequence: CASSYDGISTYGYTF.

As regards this clone: An end of the junction differs from the germline gene, which may be a read error. The chain couples TRBV7-9 to TRBJ2-7, with TRBD1 matching 8 bases. From germline, CDR1 is SEHNR and CDR2 FQNEAQ (reference sequence). The CDR3 totals 16 residues. The DNA for the CDR3 is TGTTCCAGCAGCCCTGGACAGGGCCTGGACAGAGCCGAGCAGTACTTC. It is translated as CSSSPGQGLDRAEQYF.

The DNA of the CDR3 is TGTGCCAGCAGCTTAAATTCTTATGTTGGGCTAGCGGGAGGAACAGAGACCCAGTACTTC. Protein product: CASSLNSYVGLAGGTETQYF. This rearrangement joins TRBV13 to TRBJ2-5; TRBD2 aligns across 11 bases. In germline, CDR1 is PRHDT, CDR2 FYEKMQ (reference sequence). This CDR3 has 20 residues. The V segment lost 2 bases and the J segment 4 bases; nucleotides outside the gene matches: 18.

The chain is built from TRBV10-1 and TRBJ1-1, with D possibly TRBD1 on 5 matching bases. Trimming left V 4 bases short and J 5 bases short, with 11 bases between. Germline V gene data show CDR1 as WNHNN and CDR2 as SYGVQD (reference sequence). This CDR3 has 13 amino acids. The CDR3 bases are TGCGCCAGCAGTGCTCACGGGGGTACTGAAGCTTTCTTT. Translated: CASSAHGGTEAFF.

The table lists this clone with a count of one. The rearrangement uses TRBV28 and TRBJ2-7, with 9 bases fitting TRBD2. The CDR3 consists of 14 residues. Trimming removed 6 bases from V and 9 bases from J; junction bases left unmatched: 12. CDR1 and CDR2 (germline): MDHEN, SYDVKM. The CDR3 DNA reads TGTGCCAGCAGCCTACTAGCGGGCGTCGCTGGGCAGTACTTC. Translated, it gives CASSLLAGVAGQYF.

This chain connects TRBV4-2 to TRBJ1-2, with a weak D call TRBD1 (5 bases). V was cut by 1 base and J by 4 bases, with 10 bases left in between. Germline V gene data show CDR1 as LGHNA and CDR2 as YNFKEQ. The CDR3 is made up of 14 amino acids. In DNA, the CDR3 is TGTGCCAGCAGCCAAGGACGACAGCTCTATGGCTACACCTTC. Its translation: CASSQGRQLYGYTF.

The chain employs TRBV6-5 and TRBJ1-5, with D perhaps matching TRBD1 (6 bases). The CDR3 consists of 14 residues. The germline V and J ends were trimmed by 5 bases and 0 bases, with 8 bases remaining between them. CDR1 and CDR2 from the germline V gene are MNHEY and SVGAGI. The CDR3 DNA reads as TGTGCCAGCAGTAAACAGGGTAGCAATCAGCCCCAGCATTTT. Translated: CASSKQGSNQPQHF.

The CDR3 loop reads CASSPFAGGASSYNEQFF. Here the CDR3 DNA reads TGTGCCAGCTCACCATTTGCGGGGGGGGCCTCGAGCTACAATGAGCAGTTCTTC. The chain joins TRBV18 to TRBJ2-1, with 9 bases lining up with TRBD2. J lost 3 bases, V lost 2 bases, and 11 bases had no gene match. Germline V lookup: CDR1 KGHSH, CDR2 LQKENI. There are 18 residues in the CDR3.

This chain joins TRBV6-5 and TRBJ2-7, with a weak D call TRBD1 (6 bases). CDR1 and CDR2 (germline): MNHEY, SVGAGI. Trimming stripped 7 bases from V and 4 bases from J, with 14 bases between. This CDR3 comprises 13 residues. The CDR3 nucleotides read TGTGCCAGCAACCGCGGACAGAATTACGAGCAGTACTTC. This encodes CASNRGQNYEQYF.

This clone showed up just a few times. This sequence joins TRBV25-1 and TRBJ1-2; 7 bases are shared with TRBD1. Per the germline V gene, CDR1 is MGHDK and CDR2 is SYGVNS. Unmatched junction bases numbered 8, after V lost 5 bases and J lost 5 bases. The CDR3 loop spans 14 amino acids. DNA for the CDR3: TGTGCCAGCAGTCGTGACAGGGAGGTATATGGCTACACCTTC. Translated, it gives CASSRDREVYGYTF.

The rearrangement links TRBV9 to TRBJ2-1, with D unresolved. Trimming shortened V by 0 bases and J by 0 bases, and 13 bases separated the two germline ends. CDR3 length: 17 amino acids. Germline-derived CDR1 and CDR2 are SGDLS and YYNGEE. The DNA of the CDR3 is TGTGCCAGCAGCGTAGAGAGCCTCTTGAGCTCCTACAATGAGCAGTTCTTC. This gives the protein CASSVESLLSSYNEQFF.

This rearrangement joins TRBV19 to TRBJ1-3; 7 bases are a match to TRBD1. The CDR3 is made up of 15 amino acids. With 5 bases clipped from V and 2 bases from J, the junction kept 6 bases outside the gene matches. In germline, CDR1 is LNHDA, CDR2 SQIVND (reference sequence). This CDR3 is CASSPMGQPGNTIYF. The DNA for the CDR3 is TGTGCCAGTAGTCCAATGGGACAGCCTGGAAACACCATATATTTT. Looking up the rest from reference TRBV19 and TRBJ1-3 gives the full variable domain: DGGITQSPKYLFRKEGQNVTLSCEQNLNHDAMYWYRQDPGQGLRLIYYSQIVNDFQKGDIAEGYSVSREKKESFPLTVTSAQKNPTAFYLCASSPMGQPGNTIYFGEGSWLTVV.

This clone has just a few counts. The genes are TRBV10-3 and TRBJ1-4, with 7 bases aligning to TRBD1. V lost 7 bases to trimming and J lost 7 bases; unmatched junction nucleotides: 6. This CDR3 has 13 residues. Per the germline V gene, CDR1 is ENHRY and CDR2 is SYGVKD. The CDR3 here is CAITQGVGEKLFF. As DNA, the CDR3 is TGTGCCATCACTCAGGGGGTGGGTGAAAAACTGTTTTTT.

The CDR3 nucleotides are TGTGCCAGTAGTATTAAGCCCGGACTTCACTATGGCTACACCTTC. Translated, it gives CASSIKPGLHYGYTF. The J gene is TRBJ1-2, the V gene TRBV19, with D unresolved. The CDR3 consists of 15 residues. The germline V and J ends were trimmed by 3 bases and 3 bases, with 14 bases remaining between them. Looked up from germline, CDR1 is LNHDA and CDR2 is SQIVND (reference sequence).

The chain joins TRBV7-2 to TRBJ1-5, with D possibly TRBD1 on 6 matching bases. V dropped 1 base and J dropped 5 bases, with 15 bases sitting between them. This CDR3 has 16 amino acids. Germline values: CDR1 SGHTA, CDR2 FQGNSA. The chain's CDR3 is CASSLEGGPVDQPQHF. DNA for the CDR3: TGTGCCAGCAGCTTAGAGGGGGGGCCAGTGGATCAGCCCCAGCATTTT. The full variable domain, in which reference TRBV7-2 and TRBJ1-5 provide the parts outside the CDR3, is GAGVSQSPSNKVTEKGKDVELRCDPISGHTALYWYRQSLGQGLEFLIYFQGNSAPDKSGLPSDRFSAERTGGSVSTLTIQRTQQEDSAVYLCASSLEGGPVDQPQHFGDGTRLSIL.

The chain has TRBV6-5 and TRBJ2-7; possibly TRBD1 for D (5 bases). Germline CDR1 MNHEY, CDR2 SVGAGI. The V and J ends lost 6 bases and 0 bases respectively, with 15 bases between them. This CDR3 is built from 15 residues. The CDR3, as DNA: TGTGCCAGCAGGGTCGGGTTTCAGGGCTCCTACGAGCAGTACTTC. Protein sequence: CASRVGFQGSYEQYF.

This sequence joins TRBV28 and TRBJ1-2, with D possibly being TRBD1 (5 bases). The CDR3 is made up of 12 amino acids. V was trimmed by 7 bases and J by 1 base, leaving 7 bases between them. The germline V gene encodes CDR1 MDHEN and CDR2 SYDVKM. This CDR3 is CASKTVNYGYTF. The CDR3 DNA reads TGTGCCAGCAAGACAGTTAACTATGGCTACACCTTC.

J is TRBJ2-7 and V is TRBV4-2; 9 nucleotides agree with TRBD2. The V and J ends lost 1 base and 8 bases, in that order; junction bases with no gene match: 12. The germline V gene encodes CDR1 LGHNA and CDR2 YNFKEQ. The CDR3 covers 16 residues. DNA for the CDR3: TGTGCCAGCAGCCAAGGGGAGCGGGAGGCCGTGTACCAGCAGTACTTC. It codes for CASSQGEREAVYQQYF.